Listed here are 31 T cell receptor beta chains from one sample, sequenced in a study of CD8+ T cells in alopecia areata. cDNA prepared by RNA extraction and subsequent reverse transcription served as the template for sequencing. Measured with immunoSEQ multiplex PCR; TCRdb has only the in-frame clones, and not every one. The sample consists of around 210,000 clones, under 70% of them appearing once. The treatment: oral pan-JAK inhibitor, 5-10 mg twice daily. The sample consisted of CD4+ T cells sorted from blood, taken at week 4, from a patient treated with tofacitinib. The receptors come from a human donor with alopecia areata.

CDR3 protein: CASSQGGQGAWGQPQHF. CDR3 coding DNA: TGCGCCAGCAGCCAGGGGGGACAGGGGGCTTGGGGACAGCCCCAGCATTTT. The chain is built from TRBV4-1 and TRBJ1-5, with TRBD1 matching 12 bases. V lost 3 bases, J lost 7 bases, and 10 bases stayed unmatched. This CDR3 spans 17 amino acids. Germline assignment: CDR1 MGHRA and CDR2 YSYEKL.

V and J are TRBV29-1 and TRBJ1-5, with D possibly TRBD1 on 5 matching bases. This CDR3 contains 14 residues. The V end was cut by 5 bases, the J end by 1 base, with 12 bases between. Germline-derived CDR1 and CDR2 are SQVTM and ANQGSEA. CDR3 bases: TGCAGCGTTAGTAACGGGGCCAGCAATCAGCCCCAGCATTTT. It codes for CSVSNGASNQPQHF.

The V call is TRBV4-1, the J call TRBJ1-1; 9 bases are shared with TRBD1. CDR1 is MGHRA, CDR2 YSYEKL, per germline. This CDR3 region has 12 residues. Unmatched junction bases numbered 3, after V lost 4 bases and J lost 9 bases. The CDR3 loop is CASSRTGAQAFF. CDR3 nucleotides: TGCGCCAGCAGCCGGACAGGGGCGCAAGCTTTCTTT.

This clone has just a few counts. The chain is built from TRBV29-1 and TRBJ2-5, with unresolved D. V was clipped by 4 bases and J by 3 bases, with 3 bases between them. This CDR3 comprises 10 residues. CDR1 and CDR2 from the germline V gene are SQVTM and ANQGSEA. CDR3 nucleotide sequence: TGCAGCGTTGGGGAAGAGACCCAGTACTTC. It encodes CSVGEETQYF.

The rearrangement joins TRBV29-1 to TRBJ1-1; 10 bases map to TRBD1. Germline V CDR1 and CDR2: SQVTM, ANQGSEA. The ends lost 4 bases at V and 3 bases at J; junction bases unmatched: 5. This CDR3 comprises 14 residues. The CDR3 loop reads CSVGTGGGYTEAFF. As DNA, the CDR3 is TGCAGCGTTGGGACAGGGGGTGGGTACACTGAAGCTTTCTTT.

The J gene is TRBJ1-5, the V gene TRBV7-2; D is unclear. CDR1 is SGHTA and CDR2 is FQGNSA in the germline V gene. The length of the CDR3 is 15 residues. The V end was cut by 1 base, the J end by 0 bases, with 7 bases between. The CDR3 coding sequence is TGTGCCAGCAGCTTAGGAATGTATAGCAATCAGCCCCAGCATTTT. Translated: CASSLGMYSNQPQHF.

The chain links TRBV29-1 to TRBJ2-5; TRBD2 aligns across 8 bases. The CDR3 has 14 residues. From germline, CDR1 is SQVTM and CDR2 ANQGSEA. V shed 1 base and J 4 bases; nucleotides not matched to a gene: 5. The CDR3: CSVEARGGRETQYF. In DNA, the CDR3 is TGCAGCGTTGAAGCCCGCGGGGGGAGAGAGACCCAGTACTTC. Full variable domain (remainder filled in from reference TRBV29-1 and TRBJ2-5): SAVISQKPSRDICQRGTSLTIQCQVDSQVTMMFWYRQQPGQSLTLIATANQGSEATYESGFVIDKFPISRPNLTFSTLTVSNMSPEDSSIYLCSVEARGGRETQYFGPGTRLLVL.

This clone was counted a few times. The V call is TRBV29-1, the J call TRBJ1-2; D may be TRBD1 (5 bases). This CDR3 has 13 amino acids. Germline V CDR1 and CDR2: SQVTM, ANQGSEA. V lost 5 bases and J lost 4, with 14 bases in between. The CDR3 region has the DNA TGCAGCGTTCTTATATCAGGGAGCTATGGCTACACCTTC. Translating gives CSVLISGSYGYTF.

In DNA form, the CDR3 reads TGTGCCAGCAGCTTAGACCAGGGCGGGCATACGCAGTATTTT. Translation gives CASSLDQGGHTQYF. The rearrangement uses TRBV11-1 and TRBJ2-3; perhaps D is TRBD1 or TRBD2 (5 bases each). V lost 1 base and J 7 bases, leaving 12 bases between the germline ends. Germline CDR1 reads SGHAT; CDR2 reads FQDESV (reference sequence). This CDR3 spans 14 amino acids.

The chain employs TRBV19 and TRBJ2-3; TRBD2 agrees at 7 bases. Trimming took 6 bases from V and 6 from J; bases not matched to a gene: 18. This CDR3 is built from 17 residues. Germline-derived CDR1 and CDR2 are LNHDA and SQIVND (reference sequence). In nucleotides, the CDR3 is TGTGCCAGTAGCGAATCACTAGCGACCCATCAAGTGGATACGCAGTATTTT. Protein: CASSESLATHQVDTQYF. Based on the CDR3 plus reference TRBV19 and TRBJ2-3, the full variable domain is DGGITQSPKYLFRKEGQNVTLSCEQNLNHDAMYWYRQDPGQGLRLIYYSQIVNDFQKGDIAEGYSVSREKKESFPLTVTSAQKNPTAFYLCASSESLATHQVDTQYFGPGTRLTVL.

This rearrangement joins TRBV30 to TRBJ1-6; perhaps TRBD1 as D (5 bases). This CDR3 region has 15 residues. V dropped 4 bases and J dropped 2 bases, with 12 bases sitting between them. Germline assignment: CDR1 GTSNPN and CDR2 SVGIG (reference sequence). CDR3 loop: CAWTGRVAYNSPLHF. The CDR3 coding sequence is TGTGCCTGGACTGGCAGGGTGGCCTATAATTCACCCCTCCACTTT.

This chain uses TRBV5-4 with TRBJ2-6; no clear D. The CDR3 runs to 17 residues. Germline assignment: CDR1 SGHNT and CDR2 YYREEE (reference sequence). V lost 0 bases to trimming and J lost 0 bases, with 10 bases between them. The CDR3 bases are TGTGCCAGCAGCTTGGGCATTATAAGCTCTGGGGCCAACGTCCTGACTTTC. Translating gives CASSLGIISSGANVLTF.

The gene calls are TRBV5-1 and TRBJ2-1, with a weak D call TRBD1 (6 bases). The ends were cut back, 5 bases at V and 4 bases at J, with 22 bases in the middle. Germline values: CDR1 SGHRS, CDR2 YFSETQ. The CDR3 runs to 17 residues. CDR3 protein: CASRVAYNRALYNEQFF. The DNA for the CDR3 is TGCGCCAGCAGGGTTGCGTACAACAGGGCCCTATACAATGAGCAGTTCTTC.

As to this clone: The sample has other DNA sequences that encode this CDR3 too. The V gene is TRBV15, the J gene TRBJ1-2; D is unclear. Germline lookup yields CDR1 LNHNV and CDR2 YYDKDF (reference sequence). Trimming left V 0 bases short and J 0 bases short, with 2 bases between. The CDR3 is made up of 13 amino acids. This chain's CDR3 is CATSRDTNYGYTF. The CDR3 DNA sequence: TGTGCCACCAGCAGAGATACTAACTATGGCTACACCTTC.

The rearrangement uses TRBV6-5 and TRBJ2-5; D might be TRBD1 or TRBD2, each matching 5 bases. This CDR3 is 13 amino acids long. The germline V gene has CDR1 MNHEY and CDR2 SVGAGI. Trimming removed 8 bases at V and 7 bases at J, with 17 bases between. The CDR3 DNA is TGTGCCAGCGGGACGGTCGAGAGAGCGACCCAGTACTTC. It translates to CASGTVERATQYF.

The CDR3 loop reads CASKAGRNTGELFF. The CDR3 region has the DNA TGTGCCAGCAAAGCCGGGAGGAACACCGGGGAGCTGTTTTTT. The chain recombines TRBV2 with TRBJ2-2; a possible D gene is TRBD2 (6 bases). The V gene lost 7 bases and the J gene lost 1 base, with 10 bases spanning the gap. The germline gives CDR1 SNHLY, CDR2 FYNNEI. The CDR3 totals 14 residues.

The rearrangement links TRBV4-2 to TRBJ1-2; 7 bases agree with TRBD1. The CDR3 runs 13 residues. CDR1 is LGHNA, CDR2 YNFKEQ, per germline. V dropped 4 bases and J dropped 6; count of bases not matched to a gene: 5. The CDR3 coding sequence is TGTGCCAGCAGCCCCAGGGGGGCGGATGGCTACACCTTC. This translates into CASSPRGADGYTF.

This clone was counted only a few times. This chain links TRBV15 with TRBJ1-1; D gene unclear. Trimming shortened V by 5 bases and J by 5 bases, and 12 bases separated the two germline ends. This CDR3 is built from 13 residues. CDR1 LNHNV and CDR2 YYDKDF come from the germline V gene (reference sequence). This CDR3 reads CATSSLGGTEAFF. The CDR3 nucleotides are TGTGCCACCAGCTCCCTCGGCGGGACTGAAGCTTTCTTT.

This chain uses TRBV5-1 with TRBJ2-3, with 15 bases matching TRBD2. The CDR3 loop spans 18 amino acids. V shed 3 bases, J shed 4 bases, and the junction held 9 bases outside the gene matches. The V gene's germline CDR1 is SGHRS and CDR2 YFSETQ. In DNA, the CDR3 is TGCGCCAGCAGCTCGGGACTAGCGGGGGGCTTTCCCCCAGATACGCAGTATTTT. This translates into CASSSGLAGGFPPDTQYF. The whole variable domain, filled in from reference TRBV5-1 and TRBJ2-3, reads KAGVTQTPRYLIKTRGQQVTLSCSPISGHRSVSWYQQTPGQGLQFLFEYFSETQRNKGNFPGRFSGRQFSNSRSEMNVSTLELGDSALYLCASSSGLAGGFPPDTQYFGPGTRLTVL.

The gene calls are TRBV6-5 and TRBJ1-1; D gene ambiguous. The germline V and J ends were trimmed by 5 bases and 6 bases, with 13 bases remaining between them. The germline gives CDR1 MNHEY, CDR2 SVGAGI. The CDR3 is made up of 13 amino acids. The CDR3 DNA is TGTGCCAGCAGTCCAACATGGAGCCCTGAAGCTTTCTTT. Its translation: CASSPTWSPEAFF.

Of note for this clone: The same CDR3 arises from other DNA sequences in this sample as well. The V call is TRBV6-5, the J call TRBJ2-2, with no clear D. Looked up from germline, CDR1 is MNHEY and CDR2 is SVGAGI. The V end was cut by 6 bases, the J end by 1 base, with 0 bases between. The CDR3 loop spans 11 amino acids. CDR3 in DNA: TGTGCCAGCAGGAACACCGGGGAGCTGTTTTTT. It yields the protein CASRNTGELFF.

This clone appeared a few times. The rearrangement links TRBV4-3 to TRBJ2-3; TRBD2 matches at 8 bases. The CDR3 is 17 residues long. The J segment lost 2 bases and the V segment lost 3 bases, leaving 10 bases of the junction unmatched. The V gene's germline CDR1 is LGHNA and CDR2 YSLEER. The CDR3 loop reads CASSQGNSGTFTDTQYF. The CDR3 DNA sequence: TGCGCCAGCAGCCAGGGAAATAGCGGGACGTTCACAGATACGCAGTATTTT.

The chain combines TRBV10-3 with TRBJ1-1; TRBD1 is a possible D gene (5 bases). V lost 10 bases and J 1 base, leaving 16 bases between the germline ends. The CDR3 contains 14 residues. Germline CDR1 reads ENHRY; CDR2 reads SYGVKD. CDR3 residues: CATMTTGGNTEAFF. CDR3 DNA sequence: TGTGCCACCATGACAACCGGGGGGAACACTGAAGCTTTCTTT.

This chain uses TRBV27 with TRBJ1-6, with unresolved D. Germline V gene lookup returns CDR1 MNHEY and CDR2 SMNVEV (reference sequence). The CDR3 covers 13 residues. V was pared by 6 bases and J by 10 bases, with 13 bases between. The CDR3, as DNA: TGTGCCAGCAGCCAGGATATAAGATCACCCCTCCACTTT. This encodes CASSQDIRSPLHF.

This rearrangement joins TRBV15 to TRBJ2-4; D gene unclear. The V and J ends lost 2 bases and 1 base respectively, with 12 bases between them. Germline V lookup: CDR1 LNHNV, CDR2 YYDKDF (reference sequence). CDR3 length: 16 residues. The CDR3 is CATSRSAATAKNIQYF. CDR3 DNA: TGTGCCACCAGCAGATCGGCTGCTACCGCCAAAAACATTCAGTACTTC.

This chain joins TRBV6-5 and TRBJ2-3, with D maybe TRBD1 (5 bases). Germline CDR1 is MNHEY and CDR2 is SVGAGI. The CDR3 has 16 residues. Trimming stripped 0 bases from V and 0 bases from J, with 10 bases between. The CDR3 protein is CASSYSGRVSTDTQYF. CDR3 sequence (DNA): TGTGCCAGCAGTTACTCTGGCAGGGTTAGCACAGATACGCAGTATTTT.

V and J are TRBV23-1 and TRBJ2-3, with a weak D call TRBD1 (6 bases). TRBV23-1 is an ORF; its function is uncertain. This CDR3 spans 17 amino acids. Trimming cost V 8 bases and J 0 bases, with 21 bases left between them. CDR3 sequence: CASLSGTQTSSTDTQYF. CDR3 in DNA: TGCGCCAGCCTGTCCGGGACACAAACCTCTAGCACAGATACGCAGTATTTT.

The chain uses TRBV11-2 and TRBJ2-3; 9 nucleotides agree with TRBD2. V shed 4 bases, J shed 2 bases, and the junction held 7 bases outside the gene matches. The CDR3 runs to 16 residues. Germline-derived CDR1 and CDR2 are SGHAT and FQNNGV. The CDR3 loop is CASSSTPGLATDTQYF. Here the CDR3 DNA reads TGTGCCAGCAGCTCGACCCCGGGACTAGCCACAGATACGCAGTATTTT.

The rearrangement joins TRBV4-1 to TRBJ2-1; TRBD2 matches at 10 bases. Trimming at V came to 2 bases and at J to 0 bases, leaving 4 bases not matched to a gene. CDR1 MGHRA and CDR2 YSYEKL come from the germline V gene. The CDR3 has 17 residues. In nucleotides, the CDR3 is TGCGCCAGCAGCCAACCACTAGCGGGGAGCTCCTACAATGAGCAGTTCTTC. Protein: CASSQPLAGSSYNEQFF.

The V and J genes are TRBV4-3 and TRBJ2-5, with TRBD2 matching over 9 bases. Trimming took 0 bases from V and 5 from J; bases not matched to a gene: 10. Per germline, CDR1 LGHNA and CDR2 YSLEER. The CDR3 has 17 amino acids. This chain's CDR3 is CASSQDIGAGGVETQYF. The CDR3 nucleotides are TGCGCCAGCAGCCAAGATATAGGAGCGGGGGGCGTGGAGACCCAGTACTTC.

The chain links TRBV23-1 to TRBJ1-5; 7 bases are a match to TRBD1. TRBV23-1 is an ORF for which the function is uncertain. The CDR3 contains 15 residues. Trimming cost V 2 bases and J 2 bases; bases outside gene matches: 3. Here the CDR3 reads CASSQHRGGNQPQHF. CDR3 in DNA: TGCGCCAGCAGTCAACACAGGGGTGGCAATCAGCCCCAGCATTTT.